This entry lists 22 T cell receptor beta chains sequenced from one sample in a study of cytomegalovirus exposure and HLA in healthy donors. PCR amplification relied on 60 Vbeta primers (plus 13 Jbeta primers). TCRdb keeps only in-frame clones here, not all; method: immunoSEQ multiplex PCR. This table holds 150,000 to 200,000 clones, roughly 79% found once. The sample was PBMCs. These receptors came from a man in his forties in good health and CMV-seropositive.

This chain uses TRBV9 with TRBJ2-7; 9 bases line up with TRBD2. The CDR3 runs to 13 residues. The germline V gene has CDR1 SGDLS and CDR2 YYNGEE. With V trimmed by 2 bases and J by 5 bases, 2 bases remained unmatched. CDR3 protein: CASSVRGGDEQYF. DNA of the CDR3: TGTGCCAGCAGCGTGCGGGGGGGAGACGAGCAGTACTTC. Complete variable domain (other parts from reference TRBV9 and TRBJ2-7): DSGVTQTPKHLITATGQRVTLRCSPRSGDLSVYWYQQSLDQGLQFLIQYYNGEERAKGNILERFSAQQFPDLHSELNLSSLELGDSALYFCASSVRGGDEQYFGPGTRLTVT.

This clone appeared a single time. This chain links TRBV5-6 with TRBJ2-2; D not resolved. The CDR3 extends over 14 amino acids. Germline V gene lookup returns CDR1 SGHDT and CDR2 YYEEEE. The V end was cut by 0 bases, the J end by 1 base, with 4 bases between. The CDR3 protein is CASSLGRNTGELFF. CDR3 nucleotide sequence: TGTGCCAGCAGCTTGGGTAGGAACACCGGGGAGCTGTTTTTT.

The chain joins TRBV7-8 to TRBJ2-5; 13 bases match TRBD2. The CDR3 loop spans 15 amino acids. Germline lookup yields CDR1 SGHVS and CDR2 FQNEAQ. Unmatched junction bases numbered 1, after V lost 4 bases and J lost 2 bases. For the CDR3, the DNA is TGTGCCAGCAGCTCGGGACTAGCGGGACAAGAGACCCAGTACTTC. This encodes CASSSGLAGQETQYF.

The gene calls are TRBV10-1 and TRBJ2-7, with a tentative D call TRBD2 (6 bases). The CDR3 runs 16 residues. CDR1 is WNHNN, CDR2 SYGVQD, per germline (reference sequence). V was clipped by 4 bases and J by 0 bases, with 16 bases between them. CDR3 bases: TGCGCCAGCAGTGGGAGGGTCGGCCCTAGCTCCTACGAGCAGTACTTC. Amino acids: CASSGRVGPSSYEQYF.

The chain joins TRBV21-1 to TRBJ2-3; the D call TRBD1 from the table was never checked on the DNA. TRBV21-1 represents a pseudogene. The CDR3 sequence is 15 residues long. The CDR3 DNA reads TGTGCCAGCAGCAAGGGACAGGGAGGCGGAGATACGCAGTATTTT. It yields the protein CASSKGQGGGDTQYF.

In this sample, this clone turned up a few times. V is TRBV19 and J is TRBJ2-1, with 15 bases that match TRBD2. Germline assignment: CDR1 LNHDA and CDR2 SQIVND (reference sequence). The CDR3 sequence is 18 residues long. V lost 6 bases and J lost 7; bases outside the gene matches: 13. This chain's CDR3 is CASSDILRTSGGGNEQFF. For the CDR3, the DNA is TGTGCCAGTAGCGACATCCTCAGGACTAGCGGGGGGGGAAATGAGCAGTTCTTC.

The chain couples TRBV7-9 to TRBJ2-3; 11 nucleotides agree with TRBD1. CDR1 SEHNR and CDR2 FQNEAQ come from the germline V gene (reference sequence). After removal of 2 bases from V and 1 base from J, the junction contained 11 bases not matched to a gene. The length of the CDR3 is 19 residues. The CDR3 bases are TGTGCCAGCAGCTTAAGGGGACAGGGGGTGGCTTTTGGCACAGATACGCAGTATTTT. Protein: CASSLRGQGVAFGTDTQYF.

This clone was detected only a few times. The rearrangement joins TRBV4-1 to TRBJ2-1, with 10 bases aligning to TRBD2. The CDR3 contains 17 residues. V gave up 1 base and J gave up 8 bases; unmatched junction bases: 11. Germline CDR1 is MGHRA and CDR2 is YSYEKL. CDR3 amino acids: CASSQVRAGGPGDEQFF. CDR3 nucleotide sequence: TGCGCCAGCAGCCAAGTGCGAGCGGGAGGGCCTGGCGATGAGCAGTTCTTC.

The rearrangement links TRBV18 to TRBJ1-2, with 9 bases that match TRBD1. Trimming cost V 2 bases and J 2 bases; bases outside gene matches: 3. The CDR3 has 15 amino acids. The germline V gene has CDR1 KGHSH and CDR2 LQKENI. The CDR3 DNA is TGTGCCAGCTCACCAACCGGGACAGGGAACTATGGCTACACCTTC. It yields the protein CASSPTGTGNYGYTF.

The rearrangement uses TRBV4-1 and TRBJ2-5; D is perhaps TRBD2 (7 bases). This CDR3 region has 15 residues. V dropped 4 bases and J dropped 2 bases, with 14 bases sitting between them. In germline, CDR1 is MGHRA, CDR2 YSYEKL. Here the CDR3 DNA reads TGCGCCAGCAGCCCGAGGGGGGGAGGGCAAGAGACCCAGTACTTC. Amino acid sequence: CASSPRGGGQETQYF.

This clone occurred a few times. This chain uses TRBV18 with TRBJ1-2; D is unresolved. This CDR3 is built from 13 residues. CDR1 is KGHSH and CDR2 is LQKENI in the germline V gene. V was cut by 4 bases and J by 6 bases, with 12 bases left in between. The chain's CDR3 is CASSLNLENGYTF. The CDR3 nucleotides are TGTGCCAGCTCACTCAACCTCGAGAATGGCTACACCTTC.

The chain links TRBV5-5 to TRBJ2-7; TRBD1 aligns across 10 bases. The CDR3 has 15 amino acids. Looked up from germline, CDR1 is SGHKS and CDR2 is YYEKEE (reference sequence). With 2 bases clipped from V and 3 bases from J, the junction kept 5 bases outside the gene matches. The DNA for the CDR3 is TGTGCCAGCAGCTTTACCGGGACAGGGGTCTACGAGCAGTACTTC. This translates into CASSFTGTGVYEQYF.

The rearrangement joins TRBV10-2 to TRBJ2-5; 12 bases align to TRBD2. The CDR3 contains 17 residues. Germline CDR1 reads WSHSY; CDR2 reads SAAADI. The V and J ends lost 6 bases and 0 bases, in that order; junction bases with no gene match: 8. The CDR3 coding sequence is TGCGCCAGCAGCGAGGGACTAGCGGGCCGGTACCAAGAGACCCAGTACTTC. Translating it yields CASSEGLAGRYQETQYF.

The CDR3 protein is CASSLDPFYGYTF. Here the CDR3 DNA reads TGTGCCAGCAGCTTAGATCCTTTCTATGGCTACACCTTC. The chain couples TRBV11-3 to TRBJ1-2; no definite D call. Germline V lookup: CDR1 SGHNT, CDR2 YENEEA. V lost 0 bases, J lost 4 bases, and 6 bases lay in between. The CDR3 is 13 amino acids.

About this clone itself: The final CDR3 position lacks the conserved phenylalanine or tryptophan, pointing to a likely read error. This sequence joins TRBV7-9 and TRBJ1-1, with unresolved D. Germline V lookup: CDR1 SEHNR, CDR2 FQNEAQ (reference sequence). The CDR3 contains 12 residues. V dropped 5 bases and J dropped 5 bases, with 9 bases sitting between them. In nucleotides, the CDR3 is TGTGCCAGCAGCGAGCTGGTGACTGAAGCTTTCTCT. Encoded protein: CASSELVTEAFS.

V gene TRBV2 combines with J gene TRBJ1-4; 7 bases align to TRBD1. Germline V gives CDR1 SNHLY, CDR2 FYNNEI. V lost 5 bases and J lost 0; bases outside the gene matches: 6. The CDR3 is made up of 16 amino acids. The CDR3 is CASSFDRATTNEKLFF. CDR3 bases: TGTGCCAGCAGTTTTGACAGGGCGACAACTAATGAAAAACTGTTTTTT.

The chain combines TRBV10-3 with TRBJ1-6; maybe TRBD1 (6 bases). The germline V gene has CDR1 ENHRY and CDR2 SYGVKD. Trimming took off 0 bases at V and 7 bases at J, with 10 bases between the two ends. This CDR3 region has 15 residues. For the CDR3, the DNA is TGTGCCATCAGTGAGTCGACAGGCCTAAATTCACCCCTCCACTTT. This sequence encodes CAISESTGLNSPLHF.

The gene calls are TRBV7-6 and TRBJ2-3; D uncertain. CDR3 length equals 16 residues. CDR1 SGHVS and CDR2 FNYEAQ come from the germline V gene. V was trimmed by 2 bases and J by 3 bases, leaving 15 bases between them. CDR3 nucleotides: TGTGCCAGCAGCTTAATTGGCCTCACCGGGACAGATACGCAGTATTTT. Translation: CASSLIGLTGTDTQYF.

The rearrangement joins TRBV5-1 to TRBJ2-7; perhaps TRBD1 as D (5 bases). Between the trimmed V and J ends, which lost 0 bases and 5 bases, there was a span of 12 bases. There are 14 residues in the CDR3. The germline V gene encodes CDR1 SGHRS and CDR2 YFSETQ. The CDR3 DNA follows: TGCGCCAGCAGCTTGGGGTCAGGGAAAGACGAGCAGTACTTC. Translation: CASSLGSGKDEQYF.

This clone was found a few times. A read error may account for a junction end that differs from germline. The chain carries TRBV2 and TRBJ2-6, with 11 nucleotides matching TRBD1. This CDR3 is built from 20 residues. The germline V gene encodes CDR1 SNHLY and CDR2 FYNNEI. The CDR3: CASSLDRGPISVVGANGLTF. The CDR3 DNA reads TGTGCCAGCAGTTTGGACAGGGGGCCTATCTCTGTTGTGGGGGCCAACGGCCTGACTTTC. Filled out from reference TRBV2 and TRBJ2-6, the complete variable domain reads EPEVTQTPSHQVTQMGQEVILRCVPISNHLYFYWYRQILGQKVEFLVSFYNNEISEKSEIFDDQFSVERPDGSNFTLKIRSTKLEDSAMYFCASSLDRGPISVVGANGLTFGAGSRLTVL.

V gene TRBV4-1 combines with J gene TRBJ1-1; no clear D gene. The germline gives CDR1 MGHRA, CDR2 YSYEKL. This CDR3 is 13 amino acids long. V was pared by 3 bases and J by 4 bases, with 9 bases between. The CDR3 nucleotides are TGCGCCAGCAGCCACGGGATTTCCACTGAAGCTTTCTTT. Protein product: CASSHGISTEAFF.

This clone showed up just a few times. The rearrangement uses TRBV6-1 and TRBJ2-1, with D tentatively TRBD2 (5 bases). Germline CDR1 MNHNS, CDR2 SASEGT. The CDR3 contains 15 residues. Trimming took 7 bases from V and 2 from J, leaving 15 bases between them. The CDR3 nucleotides read TGTGCCAGCACCCATGAAGAGGGAGCCTACAATGAGCAGTTCTTC. This translates into CASTHEEGAYNEQFF.